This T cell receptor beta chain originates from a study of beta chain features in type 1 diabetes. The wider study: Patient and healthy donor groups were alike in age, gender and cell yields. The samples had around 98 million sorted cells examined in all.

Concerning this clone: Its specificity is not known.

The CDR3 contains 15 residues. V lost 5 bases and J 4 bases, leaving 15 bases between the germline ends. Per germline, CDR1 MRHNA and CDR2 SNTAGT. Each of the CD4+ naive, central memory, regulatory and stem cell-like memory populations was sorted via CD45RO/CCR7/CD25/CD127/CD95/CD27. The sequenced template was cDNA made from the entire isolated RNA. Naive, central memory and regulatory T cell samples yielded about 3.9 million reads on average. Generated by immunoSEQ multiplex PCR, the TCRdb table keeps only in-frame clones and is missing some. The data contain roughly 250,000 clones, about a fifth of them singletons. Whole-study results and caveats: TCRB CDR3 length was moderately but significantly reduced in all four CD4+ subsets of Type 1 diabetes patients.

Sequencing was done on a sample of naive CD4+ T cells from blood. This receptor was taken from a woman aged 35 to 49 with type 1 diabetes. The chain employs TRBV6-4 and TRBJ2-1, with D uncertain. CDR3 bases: TGTGCCAGCAGTTGGAGTTCCCTTCCATACAATGAGCAGTTCTTC. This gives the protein CASSWSSLPYNEQFF.